Presented here are 17 T cell receptor beta chains from one specimen sequenced in a study of shared clonotypes between healthy human individuals. Clones were read by immunoSEQ multiplex PCR, and TCRdb kept only the in-frame ones, dropping some. The sample has about 980,000 clones; about three quarters are singletons. Source material: memory CD4+ T cells sorted from blood. Subset denoted: CD45RA-negative fraction. All receptors derive from a man between 18 and 29 years old in good health.

This CDR3 is CAWSEQGNTIYF. The CDR3 coding sequence is TGTGCCTGGAGTGAACAGGGAAACACCATATATTTT. The chain couples TRBV30 to TRBJ1-3; D remains ambiguous. Germline V gene lookup returns CDR1 GTSNPN and CDR2 SVGIG (reference sequence). With 1 base removed from V and 4 bases from J, the gap between germline ends came to 5 bases. The CDR3 contains 12 residues.

The chain is built from TRBV18 and TRBJ1-2; 9 nucleotides align to TRBD1. This CDR3 has 14 amino acids. The germline V gene encodes CDR1 KGHSH and CDR2 LQKENI. J gave up 6 bases and V 2 bases, and 4 bases lay outside the gene matches. CDR3 in amino acids: CASSPSGQGNGYTF. The CDR3 DNA sequence: TGTGCCAGCTCACCATCGGGACAGGGAAATGGCTACACCTTC.

The CDR3: CAWYKAGESSYNEQFF. As DNA, the CDR3 is TGTGCCTGGTATAAAGCGGGAGAGAGCTCCTACAATGAGCAGTTCTTC. The chain has TRBV30 and TRBJ2-1, with TRBD2 identical over 8 bases. V was pared by 5 bases and J by 0 bases, with 9 bases of the junction left unmatched. This CDR3 comprises 16 residues. Looked up from germline, CDR1 is GTSNPN and CDR2 is SVGIG (reference sequence).

CDR3 region: CASSLQGTKQETQYF. CDR3 coding DNA: TGTGCCAGCAGCTTGCAGGGGACAAAACAAGAGACCCAGTACTTC. This rearrangement joins TRBV5-4 to TRBJ2-5, with a possible D match to TRBD1 (6 bases). CDR1 is SGHNT and CDR2 is YYREEE in the germline V gene (reference sequence). This CDR3 region has 15 residues. V gave up 1 base and J gave up 2 bases, with 12 bases separating them.

This clone was detected only a few times. The chain is built from TRBV7-9 and TRBJ1-5; D is uncertain. There are 12 residues in the CDR3. Germline V gene sequence: CDR1 SEHNR, CDR2 FQNEAQ (reference sequence). V was trimmed by 5 bases and J by 7 bases, leaving 9 bases between them. Here the CDR3 reads CASSLDTQPQHF. In DNA, the CDR3 is TGTGCCAGCAGCCTGGATACACAGCCCCAGCATTTT.

CDR3 amino acids: CATGGGQGAYEQYF. CDR3 DNA sequence: TGCGCCACCGGGGGGGGACAGGGTGCATACGAGCAGTACTTC. The V and J genes are TRBV10-2 and TRBJ2-7, with D possibly TRBD1 on 9 matching bases. Germline assignment: CDR1 WSHSY and CDR2 SAAADI. The germline V and J ends were trimmed by 10 bases and 4 bases, with 20 bases remaining between them. The CDR3 totals 14 residues.

This chain connects TRBV7-2 to TRBJ1-3; D gene ambiguous. Per the germline V gene, CDR1 is SGHTA and CDR2 is FQGNSA. This CDR3 has 15 residues. The V and J ends lost 5 bases and 4 bases respectively, with 15 bases between them. In nucleotides, the CDR3 is TGTGCCAGCAGCCTCATCCGTGGTACGGGAAACACCATATATTTT. Translation: CASSLIRGTGNTIYF.

The chain couples TRBV19 to TRBJ1-2; 7 bases map to TRBD1. The CDR3 is made up of 15 amino acids. Germline lookup yields CDR1 LNHDA and CDR2 SQIVND (reference sequence). V was clipped by 8 bases and J by 3 bases; unmatched bases: 12. The chain's CDR3 is CASFESNRGDYGYTF. CDR3 sequence (DNA): TGTGCCAGTTTCGAGTCGAACAGGGGTGACTATGGCTACACCTTC.

The rearrangement links TRBV5-4 to TRBJ2-1, with D unclear. With 0 bases removed from V and 5 bases from J, the gap between germline ends came to 18 bases. Germline CDR1 and CDR2: SGHNT and YYREEE (reference sequence). The CDR3 has 17 amino acids. In DNA form, the CDR3 reads TGTGCCAGCAGCTTGGGGATTGAGACCCCAAGAAACAATGAGCAGTTCTTC. This encodes CASSLGIETPRNNEQFF.

The genes are TRBV7-9 and TRBJ2-5; a weak D match, TRBD1 (6 bases). Trimming left V 2 bases short and J 2 bases short, with 12 bases between. Looked up from germline, CDR1 is SEHNR and CDR2 is FQNEAQ (reference sequence). This CDR3 is 15 amino acids long. The CDR3 DNA follows: TGTGCCAGCAGCTTACTACCAGGGGTACAAGAGACCCAGTACTTC. Protein product: CASSLLPGVQETQYF.

The chain couples TRBV5-8 to TRBJ2-1; 14 bases are a match to TRBD2. Germline trimming cut 4 bases from V and 7 bases from J; bases unmatched to any gene: 19. Germline V gene sequence: CDR1 SGHTS, CDR2 YDEGEE. The CDR3 loop spans 20 amino acids. CDR3 loop: CASSPQTLGTSGRWTNEQFF. DNA for the CDR3: TGTGCCAGCAGCCCGCAAACCCTAGGGACTAGCGGGAGATGGACGAATGAGCAGTTCTTC.

This clone was found a few times. The same CDR3 is also encoded by other DNA sequences in this sample. The J gene is TRBJ2-3, the V gene TRBV29-1, with D perhaps assigned TRBD1 or TRBD2 (6 bases each). The CDR3 spans 13 residues. The germline gives CDR1 SQVTM, CDR2 ANQGSEA. V lost 3 bases and J lost 1, with 8 bases in between. CDR3 nucleotide sequence: TGCAGCGTTGAGAGGGGGGGCACAGATACGCAGTATTTT. Residues: CSVERGGTDTQYF.

This clone was counted between two and nine times. The rearrangement joins TRBV5-5 to TRBJ2-3; D gene ambiguous. Deletions cut 3 bases from V and 4 bases from J, with 15 bases between. The CDR3 extends over 15 amino acids. The germline V gene encodes CDR1 SGHKS and CDR2 YYEKEE (reference sequence). CDR3 protein: CASSYGARGADTQYF. The CDR3 nucleotides read TGTGCCAGCAGCTATGGCGCACGAGGCGCAGATACGCAGTATTTT.

The CDR3 here is CASSLTGKLQETQYF. In DNA form, the CDR3 reads TGTGCCAGCAGCTTAACGGGGAAACTACAAGAGACCCAGTACTTC. V is TRBV7-9 and J is TRBJ2-5, with a weak D call TRBD2 (5 bases). The CDR3 consists of 15 residues. V was shortened by 2 bases and J by 2 bases, with 12 bases between the two germline ends. Germline lookup yields CDR1 SEHNR and CDR2 FQNEAQ (reference sequence).

The CDR3: CASSLDTRNSPLHF. CDR3 DNA: TGTGCCAGCAGCTTAGACACGCGTAATTCACCCCTCCACTTT. The chain carries TRBV5-4 and TRBJ1-6, with unresolved D. CDR1 SGHNT and CDR2 YYREEE come from the germline V gene (reference sequence). The CDR3 extends over 14 amino acids. The V end lost 2 bases, the J end lost 6 bases, and 9 bases lay between the germline ends.

The rearrangement uses TRBV6-1 and TRBJ2-5, with D unresolved. V lost 9 bases and J lost 5, with 7 bases in between. This CDR3 has 10 amino acids. Germline CDR1 reads MNHNS; CDR2 reads SASEGT. CDR3 in amino acids: CASGDETQYF. The CDR3 DNA sequence: TGTGCCAGTGGAGATGAGACCCAGTACTTC.

The chain is built from TRBV15 and TRBJ2-7; 9 bases are shared with TRBD1. Per germline, CDR1 LNHNV and CDR2 YYDKDF (reference sequence). CDR3 length: 15 residues. Germline trimming cut 1 base from V and 4 bases from J; bases unmatched to any gene: 5. The CDR3 DNA sequence: TGTGCCACCAGCAGAGGCTCTGGACAGGGGTACGAGCAGTACTTC. Its translation is CATSRGSGQGYEQYF. The full variable domain, with the rest looked up from reference TRBV15 and TRBJ2-7, is DAMVIQNPRYQVTQFGKPVTLSCSQTLNHNVMYWYQQKSSQAPKLLFHYYDKDFNNEADTPDNFQSRRPNTSFCFLDIRSPGLGDTAMYLCATSRGSGQGYEQYFGPGTRLTVT.